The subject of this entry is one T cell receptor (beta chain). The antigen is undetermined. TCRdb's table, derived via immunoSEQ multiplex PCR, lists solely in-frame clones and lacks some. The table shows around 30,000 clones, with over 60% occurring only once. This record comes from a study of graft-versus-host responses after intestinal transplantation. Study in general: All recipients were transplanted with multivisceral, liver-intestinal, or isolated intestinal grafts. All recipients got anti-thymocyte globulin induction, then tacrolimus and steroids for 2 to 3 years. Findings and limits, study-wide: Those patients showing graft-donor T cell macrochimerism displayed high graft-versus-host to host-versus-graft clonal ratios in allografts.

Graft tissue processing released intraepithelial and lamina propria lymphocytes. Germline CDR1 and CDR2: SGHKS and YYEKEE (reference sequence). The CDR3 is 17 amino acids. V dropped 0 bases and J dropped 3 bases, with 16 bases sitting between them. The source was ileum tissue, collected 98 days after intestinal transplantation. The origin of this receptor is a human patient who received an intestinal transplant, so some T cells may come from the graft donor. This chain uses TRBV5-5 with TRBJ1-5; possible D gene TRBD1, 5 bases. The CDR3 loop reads CASSLVWGTGNNQPQHF. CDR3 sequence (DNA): TGTGCCAGCAGCTTGGTCTGGGGGACGGGTAACAATCAGCCCCAGCATTTT.